This T cell receptor (beta chain) stems from a study of lymphopenia after photon versus proton radiotherapy. Overall study results and limits: Only patients who died were analyzed for survival; proton advantage is unproven. Under photons, naive T cells and diversity fell while effector/memory populations rose. Post-nadir diversity loss with photons came from oligoclonal expansion, particularly CD8+ Temra cells. Post-nadir TCR diversity decline inversely tracked overall survival among those who died.

Produced via immunoSEQ multiplex PCR; TCRdb's table is partial and in-frame only. Of roughly 61,000 clones listed, roughly 87% are singletons. With 2 bases clipped from V and 0 bases from J, the junction kept 3 bases outside the gene matches. Per the germline V gene, CDR1 is SGHNT and CDR2 is YYREEE (reference sequence). This CDR3 is 15 amino acids long. In regard to this clone: Its specificity is not known. Other nucleotide sequences from this sample produce the same CDR3.

Sequencing was performed on peripheral blood, taken from a patient treated with proton-based radiotherapy. The clonotype was recovered from a man older than 75 with esophageal cancer. This chain uses TRBV5-4 with TRBJ2-7; 9 bases fit TRBD1. CDR3 bases: TGTGCCAGCAGCTTAGACAGGGGGTCCTCCTACGAGCAGTACTTC. Translating gives CASSLDRGSSYEQYF.